One and the same sample provided the 24 T cell receptor beta chains below, sequenced in a study of cytomegalovirus exposure and HLA in healthy donors. 13 Jbeta primers and 60 Vbeta primers were used for the PCR. Clones were read by immunoSEQ multiplex PCR, and TCRdb kept only the in-frame ones, dropping some. The table includes under 250,000 clones, roughly 82% detected once. Sequenced input: PBMCs. The receptors were sampled from a man in his forties in good health and CMV-seropositive.

The chain is built from TRBV7-9 and TRBJ2-1; D remains unclear. Trimming pared 4 bases from V and 8 bases from J, leaving 12 bases between. The CDR3 consists of 13 residues. Germline V CDR1 and CDR2: SEHNR, FQNEAQ (reference sequence). The CDR3 DNA is TGTGCCAGCAGCTCTCCTGCCTCGGATGAGCAGTTCTTC. Translation gives CASSSPASDEQFF. The variable domain in full, with the rest retrieved from reference TRBV7-9 and TRBJ2-1, is DTGVSQNPRHKITKRGQNVTFRCDPISEHNRLYWYRQTLGQGPEFLTYFQNEAQLEKSRLLSDRFSAERPKGSFSTLEIQRTEQGDSAMYLCASSSPASDEQFFGPGTRLTVL.

This sequence joins TRBV10-3 and TRBJ1-2; D is possibly TRBD1 (6 bases). This CDR3 is built from 13 residues. Germline V lookup: CDR1 ENHRY, CDR2 SYGVKD. V was shortened by 6 bases and J by 3 bases, with 11 bases between the two germline ends. The DNA of the CDR3 is TGTGCCATCAGCGAGGGACATTACTATGGCTACACCTTC. Amino acids: CAISEGHYYGYTF.

This chain joins TRBV6-5 and TRBJ1-2; TRBD1 agrees at 7 bases. Losses at the gene ends were 5 bases for V and 8 bases for J; bases not matched to a gene: 8. The CDR3 is made up of 13 amino acids. The V gene's germline CDR1 is MNHEY and CDR2 SVGAGI. CDR3 sequence reads: CASSNDRANGYTF. CDR3 sequence (DNA): TGTGCCAGCAGTAATGACAGGGCTAACGGCTACACCTTC.

The rearrangement links TRBV7-2 to TRBJ2-3, with D tentatively TRBD1 (5 bases). Trimming removed 3 bases from V and 9 bases from J, with 10 bases in between. This CDR3 is built from 12 residues. Germline CDR1 and CDR2: SGHTA and FQGNSA. Written as DNA, the CDR3 is TGTGCCAGCAGCTTGGACACCGGGACGCAGTATTTT. Translating gives CASSLDTGTQYF.

DNA of the CDR3: TGTGCCAGCAGCTTGTCAGCTAGCGGGAGGGGAGGCTACGAGCAGTACGTC. This gives the protein CASSLSASGRGGYEQYV. The chain carries TRBV5-6 and TRBJ2-7; 12 bases are shared with TRBD2. The CDR3 contains 17 residues. Per the germline V gene, CDR1 is SGHDT and CDR2 is YYEEEE. After removal of 1 base from V and 3 bases from J, the junction contained 8 bases not matched to a gene.

The chain has TRBV6-6 and TRBJ1-5; TRBD1 matches 8 bases. This CDR3 comprises 15 residues. The J segment lost 3 bases and the V segment lost 10 bases, leaving 11 bases of the junction unmatched. Germline CDR1 reads MNHNY; CDR2 reads SVGAGI (reference sequence). In DNA, the CDR3 is TGTGCCACCTCGGACAGGGAGGGCTACAATCAGCCCCAGCATTTT. Protein sequence: CATSDREGYNQPQHF.

The rearrangement uses TRBV18 and TRBJ2-1; tentatively, D is TRBD2 (6 bases). V was shortened by 3 bases and J by 4 bases, with 13 bases between the two germline ends. Germline assignment: CDR1 KGHSH and CDR2 LQKENI. The CDR3 contains 15 residues. The DNA for the CDR3 is TGTGCCAGCTCACCTAGTGGACTACCTTACAATGAGCAGTTCTTC. It yields the protein CASSPSGLPYNEQFF.

DNA for the CDR3: TGCGCCAGCAGCCAAGATCCAGGGTGGTCTGGAAACACCATATATTTT. Its translation is CASSQDPGWSGNTIYF. The chain uses TRBV4-1 and TRBJ1-3, with D perhaps matching TRBD1 (5 bases). Trimming removed 0 bases at V and 1 base at J, with 10 bases between. Germline CDR1 reads MGHRA; CDR2 reads YSYEKL. The CDR3 has 16 amino acids.

The count of this clone is one. This sequence joins TRBV5-1 and TRBJ1-2, with 9 nucleotides matching TRBD1. This CDR3 contains 14 residues. CDR1 is SGHRS and CDR2 is YFSETQ in the germline V gene. The junction had 3 bases not matched to a gene; V was cut back by 1 base and J by 5 bases. The chain's CDR3 is CASSLSGQGYGYTF. Here the CDR3 DNA reads TGCGCCAGCAGCTTGTCGGGACAGGGTTATGGCTACACCTTC.

The chain recombines TRBV5-1 with TRBJ2-7; 7 nucleotides match TRBD1. This CDR3 is built from 18 residues. V shed 6 bases, J shed 0 bases, and the junction held 18 bases outside the gene matches. Germline CDR1 is SGHRS and CDR2 is YFSETQ. CDR3 loop: CASIPLPGQPPRSYEQYV. CDR3 coding DNA: TGCGCCAGCATTCCTCTACCGGGACAGCCGCCCCGCTCCTACGAGCAGTACGTC.

A word on this clone: Other DNA variants within this sample encode the same CDR3. The V call is TRBV7-9, the J call TRBJ2-1; 8 positions agree with TRBD1. With V trimmed by 2 bases and J by 5 bases, 2 bases remained unmatched. Germline V lookup: CDR1 SEHNR, CDR2 FQNEAQ (reference sequence). The CDR3 runs to 14 residues. CDR3 sequence reads: CASSLTDRDNEQFF. In DNA form, the CDR3 reads TGTGCCAGCAGCTTAACGGACAGGGACAATGAGCAGTTCTTC.

The genes are TRBV27 and TRBJ2-7; 10 bases are a match to TRBD1. From germline, CDR1 is MNHEY and CDR2 SMNVEV (reference sequence). The CDR3 sequence is 15 residues long. Trimming took 8 bases from V and 5 from J; bases not matched to a gene: 12. The CDR3 DNA is TGTGCCAGCCTTCCCGGTCCCGGGACAGGGGACGAGCAGTACTTC. Translation gives CASLPGPGTGDEQYF.

The chain has TRBV21-1 and TRBJ2-7; the DNA was not compared with TRBD1, the D call given in the table. TRBV21-1 is a documented pseudogene. This CDR3 region has 14 residues. The CDR3 reads CASSGRDRVYEQYV. CDR3 bases: TGTGCCAGCAGCGGCCGGGACAGAGTCTACGAGCAGTACGTC.

On this clone itself: The junction departs from germline at one end; a sequencing error may be responsible. This chain uses TRBV5-1 with TRBJ2-7; 7 nucleotides align to TRBD1. Germline V gene data show CDR1 as SGHRS and CDR2 as YFSETQ. The CDR3 length is 16 residues. The CDR3 DNA reads TGCGCCAGCAACTTGGGGTTGACAGGGACCCCCTACGAGCAGTACTTC. Translated, it gives CASNLGLTGTPYEQYF.

The chain couples TRBV7-6 to TRBJ1-3; D unresolved. In germline, CDR1 is SGHVS, CDR2 FNYEAQ. This CDR3 has 15 amino acids. With 6 bases removed from V and 2 bases from J, the gap between germline ends came to 14 bases. CDR3 sequence: CASSSDGRTGNTIYF. CDR3 DNA sequence: TGTGCCAGCAGTTCGGACGGGAGGACTGGAAACACCATATATTTT. The full variable domain, its missing parts supplied by reference TRBV7-6 and TRBJ1-3, is GAGVSQSPRYKVTKRGQDVALRCDPISGHVSLYWYRQALGQGPEFLTYFNYEAQQDKSGLPNDRFSAERPEGSISTLTIQRTEQRDSAMYRCASSSDGRTGNTIYFGEGSWLTVV.

The rearrangement joins TRBV7-9 to TRBJ2-3; 9 positions match TRBD1. Germline V gene sequence: CDR1 SEHNR, CDR2 FQNEAQ (reference sequence). V shed 11 bases and J 3 bases; nucleotides not matched to a gene: 12. The CDR3 totals 15 residues. The CDR3 spells CAGSGTGSKTDTQYF. CDR3 bases: TGTGCCGGATCCGGGACAGGGAGTAAGACAGATACGCAGTATTTT.

The rearrangement joins TRBV7-2 to TRBJ1-5; TRBD1 is a possible D gene (5 bases). The ends were cut back, 1 base at V and 1 base at J, with 8 bases in the middle. This CDR3 contains 15 residues. The germline V gene has CDR1 SGHTA and CDR2 FQGNSA. The CDR3 coding sequence is TGTGCCAGCAGCTTAGGCGGGGCAAGCAATCAGCCCCAGCATTTT. Translating it yields CASSLGGASNQPQHF.

This clone was detected only a few times. The V call is TRBV2, the J call TRBJ1-4; possibly TRBD1 for D (6 bases). Germline values: CDR1 SNHLY, CDR2 FYNNEI. V gave up 2 bases and J gave up 7 bases, with 11 bases separating them. The CDR3 totals 14 residues. CDR3 sequence: CASSERGFFEKLFF. The DNA for the CDR3 is TGTGCCAGCAGTGAAAGGGGGTTCTTTGAAAAACTGTTTTTT. Combining the CDR3 with reference TRBV2 and TRBJ1-4 gives the whole variable domain EPEVTQTPSHQVTQMGQEVILRCVPISNHLYFYWYRQILGQKVEFLVSFYNNEISEKSEIFDDQFSVERPDGSNFTLKIRSTKLEDSAMYFCASSERGFFEKLFFGSGTQLSVL.

V and J are TRBV10-2 and TRBJ1-2; 8 nucleotides match TRBD1. CDR3 length: 12 amino acids. J lost 7 bases, V lost 9 bases, and 7 bases had no gene match. Germline V gene data show CDR1 as WSHSY and CDR2 as SAAADI. CDR3 bases: TGCGCCAGTACACAGGGGGAAAGTGGCTACACCTTC. This encodes CASTQGESGYTF.

This sequence joins TRBV19 and TRBJ1-2, with D tentatively TRBD1 (5 bases). Looked up from germline, CDR1 is LNHDA and CDR2 is SQIVND (reference sequence). The CDR3 consists of 14 residues. Trimming stripped 11 bases from V and 4 bases from J, with 20 bases between. CDR3 in amino acids: CAAPVSRVGYGYTF. CDR3 nucleotides: TGTGCCGCCCCAGTAAGCAGGGTAGGCTATGGCTACACCTTC.

This clone was observed a handful of times. The rearrangement uses TRBV5-4 and TRBJ2-1; weak D call: TRBD1 (6 bases). This CDR3 comprises 14 residues. Trimming pared 3 bases from V and 4 bases from J, leaving 11 bases between. CDR1 is SGHNT and CDR2 is YYREEE in the germline V gene (reference sequence). The CDR3 region has the DNA TGTGCCAGCAGCTGGGACAAGAGGTACAATGAGCAGTTCTTC. This gives the protein CASSWDKRYNEQFF.

The chain uses TRBV18 and TRBJ2-7, with D perhaps matching TRBD1 (5 bases). The germline V and J ends were trimmed by 3 bases and 6 bases, with 12 bases remaining between them. The CDR3 has 13 amino acids. CDR1 and CDR2 (germline): KGHSH, LQKENI. CDR3 coding DNA: TGTGCCAGCTCACCCTCCAGGGTGTCCGAGCAGTACGTC. This sequence encodes CASSPSRVSEQYV.

The chain couples TRBV6-5 to TRBJ2-7; D is possibly TRBD1 (5 bases). The CDR3 contains 14 residues. Germline V gives CDR1 MNHEY, CDR2 SVGAGI. The V end lost 3 bases, the J end lost 0 bases, and 9 bases lay between the germline ends. The CDR3 DNA sequence: TGTGCCAGCAGTTATGGGCAGGGCTCCTACGAGCAGTACGTC. This translates into CASSYGQGSYEQYV.

The chain recombines TRBV6-5 with TRBJ2-1; 8 positions match TRBD2. Germline CDR1 is MNHEY and CDR2 is SVGAGI. Losses at the gene ends were 0 bases for V and 0 bases for J; bases not matched to a gene: 1. This CDR3 is built from 16 residues. CDR3 amino acids: CASSYSGGGSYNEQFF. CDR3 DNA sequence: TGTGCCAGCAGTTACTCCGGGGGGGGCTCCTACAATGAGCAGTTCTTC.